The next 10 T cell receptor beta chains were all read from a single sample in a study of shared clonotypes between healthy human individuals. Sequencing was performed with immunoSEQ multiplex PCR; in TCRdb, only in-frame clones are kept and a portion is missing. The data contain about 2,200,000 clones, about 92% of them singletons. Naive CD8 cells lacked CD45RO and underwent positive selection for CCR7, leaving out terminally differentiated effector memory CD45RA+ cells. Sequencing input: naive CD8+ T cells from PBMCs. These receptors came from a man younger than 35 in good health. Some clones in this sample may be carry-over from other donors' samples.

CDR3 DNA: TGTGCCAGCAGCCCGGGACTAGACTCCTCCTACGAGCAGTACTTC. Translated, it gives CASSPGLDSSYEQYF. The chain combines TRBV7-2 with TRBJ2-7; 8 bases are a match to TRBD2. Germline-derived CDR1 and CDR2 are SGHTA and FQGNSA. The CDR3 runs to 15 residues. With V trimmed by 5 bases and J by 0 bases, 6 bases remained unmatched. The whole variable domain, remainder taken from reference TRBV7-2 and TRBJ2-7, is GAGVSQSPSNKVTEKGKDVELRCDPISGHTALYWYRQSLGQGLEFLIYFQGNSAPDKSGLPSDRFSAERTGGSVSTLTIQRTQQEDSAVYLCASSPGLDSSYEQYFGPGTRLTVT.

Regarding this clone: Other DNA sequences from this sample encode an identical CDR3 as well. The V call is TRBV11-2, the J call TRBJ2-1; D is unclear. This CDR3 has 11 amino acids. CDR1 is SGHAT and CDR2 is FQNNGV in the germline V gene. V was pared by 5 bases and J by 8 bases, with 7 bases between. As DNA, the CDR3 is TGTGCCAGCAGCGCTGCACATGAGCAGTTCTTC. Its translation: CASSAAHEQFF.

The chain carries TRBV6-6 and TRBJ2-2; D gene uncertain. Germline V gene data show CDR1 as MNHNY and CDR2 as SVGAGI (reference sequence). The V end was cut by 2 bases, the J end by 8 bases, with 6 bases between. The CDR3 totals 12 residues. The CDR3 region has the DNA TGTGCCAGCAGTTACCCCCCGGGGGAGCTGTTTTTT. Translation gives CASSYPPGELFF.

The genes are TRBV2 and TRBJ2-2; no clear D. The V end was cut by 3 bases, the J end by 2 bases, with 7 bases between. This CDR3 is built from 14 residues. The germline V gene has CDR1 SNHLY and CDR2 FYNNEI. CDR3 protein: CASSDRTNTGELFF. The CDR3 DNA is TGTGCCAGCAGTGACCGGACCAACACCGGGGAGCTGTTTTTT.

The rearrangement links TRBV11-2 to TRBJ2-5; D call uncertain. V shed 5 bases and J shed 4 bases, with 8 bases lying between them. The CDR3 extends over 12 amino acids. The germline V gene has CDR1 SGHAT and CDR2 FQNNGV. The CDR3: CASSHYRETQYF. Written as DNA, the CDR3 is TGTGCCAGCAGCCACTATAGAGAGACCCAGTACTTC.

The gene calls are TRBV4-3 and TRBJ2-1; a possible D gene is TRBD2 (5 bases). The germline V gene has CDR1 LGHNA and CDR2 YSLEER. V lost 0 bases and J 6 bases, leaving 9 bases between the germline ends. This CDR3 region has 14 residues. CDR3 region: CASSQDPRGNEQFF. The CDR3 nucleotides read TGCGCCAGCAGCCAAGATCCCCGGGGCAATGAGCAGTTCTTC.

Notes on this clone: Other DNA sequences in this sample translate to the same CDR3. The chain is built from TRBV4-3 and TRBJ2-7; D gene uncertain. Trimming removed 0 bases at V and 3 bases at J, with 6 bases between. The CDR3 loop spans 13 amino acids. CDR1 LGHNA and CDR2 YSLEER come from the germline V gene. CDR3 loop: CASSQEVGYEQYF. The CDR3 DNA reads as TGCGCCAGCAGCCAAGAGGTTGGCTACGAGCAGTACTTC.

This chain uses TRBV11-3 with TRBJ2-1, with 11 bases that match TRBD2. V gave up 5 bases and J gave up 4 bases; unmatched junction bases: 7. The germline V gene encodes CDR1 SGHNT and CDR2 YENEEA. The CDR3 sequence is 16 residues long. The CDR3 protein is CASSPSGTSGYNEQFF. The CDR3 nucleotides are TGTGCCAGCAGCCCGTCCGGGACTAGCGGTTACAATGAGCAGTTCTTC.

The CDR3 protein is CASSARTVEQFF. The CDR3 DNA follows: TGTGCCAGCAGCGCCCGGACTGTGGAGCAGTTCTTC. The V and J genes are TRBV7-2 and TRBJ2-1, with a possible D match to TRBD2 (5 bases). CDR3 length: 12 amino acids. V lost 5 bases to trimming and J lost 10 bases, with 12 bases between them. Germline V gene data show CDR1 as SGHTA and CDR2 as FQGNSA.

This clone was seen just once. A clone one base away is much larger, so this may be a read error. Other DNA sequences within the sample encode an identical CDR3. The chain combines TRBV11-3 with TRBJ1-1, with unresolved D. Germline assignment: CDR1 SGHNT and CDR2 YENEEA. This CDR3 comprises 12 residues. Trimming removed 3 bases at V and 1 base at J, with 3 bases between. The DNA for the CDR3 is TGTGCCAGCAGCTTTGGGAACACTGAAGCTTTCTTT. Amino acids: CASSFGNTEAFF.